Detailed here is one T cell receptor beta chain. Its antigen is as yet unknown. This record comes from a study of CD8+CD57+ T cells in acquired aplastic anemia. About the study: The study obtained an average of roughly 2.9 ug of DNA from sorted CD4+ and CD8+ cells.

All patients picked for sequencing had shown, by flow cytometry, an expansion of CD8+CD57+ cells. The enrolled patients all had severe acquired aplastic anemia. Blood was sampled before the patients had received any therapy. Genomic DNA templated the TCR beta VDJ and CDR3 profiling. TCRdb re-called the reads with MiXCR, one entry per CDR3 protein. The profile covers about 220,000 distinct CDR3 sequences, with around half appearing a single time and approximately 7.8% taken by the ten largest. Broader study findings: Overlapping CD8+ CDR3 repertoires of patients and controls contained around 30 shared sequences.

Per the germline V gene, CDR1 is LGHDT and CDR2 is YNNKEL (reference sequence). Germline trimming cut 1 base from V and 5 bases from J; bases unmatched to any gene: 9. This CDR3 is built from 17 residues. This TCR derives from a human donor with aplastic anemia. The V and J genes are TRBV3-1 and TRBJ1-5; 9 bases fit TRBD1. The sample consisted of sorted CD4+, CD8+, or CD8+CD57+ T cells (not recorded which) from PBMCs. The CDR3 nucleotides are TGTGCCAGCAGCCAAGGGGCACCGGGACAGGGTGATCAGCCCCAGCATTTT. Its translation: CASSQGAPGQGDQPQHF.